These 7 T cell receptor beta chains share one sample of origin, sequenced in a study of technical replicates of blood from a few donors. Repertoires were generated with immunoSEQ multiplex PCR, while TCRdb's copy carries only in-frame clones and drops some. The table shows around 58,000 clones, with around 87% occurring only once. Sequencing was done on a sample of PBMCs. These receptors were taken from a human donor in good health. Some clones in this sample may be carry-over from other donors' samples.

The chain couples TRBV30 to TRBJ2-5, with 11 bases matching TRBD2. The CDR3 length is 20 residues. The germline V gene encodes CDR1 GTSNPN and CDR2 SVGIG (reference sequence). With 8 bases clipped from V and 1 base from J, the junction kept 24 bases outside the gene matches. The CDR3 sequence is CAGTGRRPTSGSGGQETQYF. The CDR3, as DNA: TGTGCCGGGACCGGCAGGCGACCTACTAGCGGGAGCGGGGGCCAAGAGACCCAGTACTTC.

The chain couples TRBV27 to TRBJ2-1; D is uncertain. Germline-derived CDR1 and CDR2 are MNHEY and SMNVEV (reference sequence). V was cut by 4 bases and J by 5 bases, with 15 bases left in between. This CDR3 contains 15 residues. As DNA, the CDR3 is TGTGCCAGCAGTTCGGTCGTCAACCCGGACAATGAGCAGTTCTTC. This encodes CASSSVVNPDNEQFF.

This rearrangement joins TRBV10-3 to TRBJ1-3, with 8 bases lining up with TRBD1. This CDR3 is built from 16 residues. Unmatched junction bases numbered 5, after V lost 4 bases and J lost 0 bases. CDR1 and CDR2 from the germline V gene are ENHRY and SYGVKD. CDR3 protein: CAISGGTGGSGNTIYF. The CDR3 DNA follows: TGTGCCATCAGTGGTGGGACAGGCGGCTCTGGAAACACCATATATTTT.

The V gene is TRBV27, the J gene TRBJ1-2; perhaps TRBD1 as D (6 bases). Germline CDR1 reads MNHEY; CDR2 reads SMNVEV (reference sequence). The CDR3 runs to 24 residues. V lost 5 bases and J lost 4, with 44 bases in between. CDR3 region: CASSKTLWTAPLPPPSQTLYGYTF. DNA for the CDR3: TGTGCCAGCAGTAAAACTCTATGGACAGCACCTCTTCCTCCTCCGAGCCAAACCCTCTATGGCTACACCTTC.

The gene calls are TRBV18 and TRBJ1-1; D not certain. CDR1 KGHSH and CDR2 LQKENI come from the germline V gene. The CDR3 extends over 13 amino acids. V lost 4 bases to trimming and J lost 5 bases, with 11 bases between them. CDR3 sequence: CASSLAGRTEAFF. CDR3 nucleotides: TGTGCCAGCTCACTAGCGGGTAGAACTGAAGCTTTCTTT.

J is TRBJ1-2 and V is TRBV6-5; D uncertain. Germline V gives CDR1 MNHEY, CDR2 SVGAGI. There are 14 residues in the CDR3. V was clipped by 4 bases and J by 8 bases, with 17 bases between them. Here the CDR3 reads CASSSRRAQKGYTF. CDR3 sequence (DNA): TGTGCCAGCAGTTCGAGGAGGGCTCAGAAGGGCTACACCTTC.

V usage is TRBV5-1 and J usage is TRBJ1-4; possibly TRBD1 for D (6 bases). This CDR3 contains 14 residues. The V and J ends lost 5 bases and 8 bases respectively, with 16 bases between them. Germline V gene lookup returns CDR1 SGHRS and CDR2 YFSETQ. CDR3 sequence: CASRRAGVREKLFF. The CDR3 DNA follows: TGCGCCAGCAGGAGGGCAGGGGTGCGAGAAAAACTGTTTTTT.